These T cell receptor beta chains were read from a single sample in a study of tumor-infiltrating lymphocytes in primary liver carcinoma. One entry per CDR3 protein, called by TCRdb with MiXCR from the multiplex PCR reads. The sample has around 210,000 distinct CDR3 sequences; almost 65% are singletons. Sequences were obtained from peripheral blood. These receptors all stem from a woman in her fifties or sixties with primary liver carcinoma and hepatitis B virus infection. The CDR3 runs from the conserved cysteine through the conserved F or W. The D gene is left open where the match is weak. Some rows mark clone size as missing; the rest say once, few, many or name a class of expanded clone.

V	size	D	length	J	CDR3	DNA
TRBV4-1	many	TRBD2	18	TRBJ2-5	CASSRLAGDDRPQQTQYF	TGCGCCAGCAGCCGACTAGCGGGAGACGACCGCCCGCAGCAGACCCAGTACTTC
TRBV28	.	.	17	TRBJ1-1	CASSLSAGRKLNTEAFF	TGTGCCAGCAGTTTATCGGCAGGGAGAAAGTTGAACACTGAAGCTTTCTTT
TRBV6-1	many	.	16	TRBJ1-1	CASSDGGAWGNTEAFF	TGTGCCAGCAGTGACGGAGGCGCCTGGGGGAACACTGAAGCTTTCTTT
TRBV11-1	.	.	12	TRBJ2-7	CASSLDRKEQCF	TGCGCCAGCAGCTTAGACAGGAAAGAGCAGTGCTTC
TRBV7-9	.	.	12	TRBJ2-2	CASSLDGGELFF	TGTGCCAGCAGCTTAGATGGCGGGGAGCTGTTTTTT
TRBV5-6	.	.	12	TRBJ2-7	CASSFTNVEQYF	TGTGCCAGCAGCTTCACTAACGTCGAGCAGTACTTC
TRBV10-2	.	TRBD2	19	TRBJ2-7	CASGEGKREGLLESYKQYF	TGCGCCAGCGGTGAAGGGAAGCGGGAGGGCCTTCTGGAATCCTACAAGCAGTACTTC
TRBV13	many	.	16	TRBJ1-2	CASSLGGATPPGGYTF	TGTGCCAGCAGCTTAGGCGGGGCCACCCCCCCGGGTGGCTACACCTTC
TRBV7-9	few	.	14	TRBJ1-1	CASSLSRLNTEAFF	TGTGCCAGCAGCTTGAGCAGGTTGAACACTGAAGCTTTCTTT
TRBV12-5	.	.	14	TRBJ1-3	CASGDNAAGDTIYF	TGTGCTAGTGGTGACAACGCCGCTGGAGACACCATATATTTT
TRBV4-1	once	.	15	TRBJ2-3	CASRKREYNTDTQYF	TGCGCCAGCAGAAAGAGGGAGTACAACACAGATACGCAGTATTTT
TRBV5-6	.	.	15	TRBJ2-3	CASSLLGRGTDTQYF	TGTGCCAGCAGCTTGCTCGGGAGAGGGACAGATACGCAGTATTTT